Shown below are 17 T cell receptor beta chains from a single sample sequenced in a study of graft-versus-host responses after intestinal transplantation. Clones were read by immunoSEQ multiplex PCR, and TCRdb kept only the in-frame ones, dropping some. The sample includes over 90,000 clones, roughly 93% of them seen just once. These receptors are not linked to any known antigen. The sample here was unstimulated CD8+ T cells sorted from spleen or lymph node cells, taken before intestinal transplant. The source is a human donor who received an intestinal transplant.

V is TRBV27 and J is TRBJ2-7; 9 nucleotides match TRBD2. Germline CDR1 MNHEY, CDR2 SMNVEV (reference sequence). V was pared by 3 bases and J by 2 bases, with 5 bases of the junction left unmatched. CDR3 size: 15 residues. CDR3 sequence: CASSLVERGAYEQYF. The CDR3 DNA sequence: TGTGCCAGCAGTTTGGTCGAGCGGGGGGCCTACGAGCAGTACTTC.

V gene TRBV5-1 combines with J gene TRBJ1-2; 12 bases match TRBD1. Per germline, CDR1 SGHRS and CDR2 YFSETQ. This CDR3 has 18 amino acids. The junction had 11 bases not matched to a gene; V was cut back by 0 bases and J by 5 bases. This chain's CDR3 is CASSLAPPGQGASYGYTF. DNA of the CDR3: TGCGCCAGCAGCTTGGCCCCCCCGGGACAGGGGGCGTCTTATGGCTACACCTTC.

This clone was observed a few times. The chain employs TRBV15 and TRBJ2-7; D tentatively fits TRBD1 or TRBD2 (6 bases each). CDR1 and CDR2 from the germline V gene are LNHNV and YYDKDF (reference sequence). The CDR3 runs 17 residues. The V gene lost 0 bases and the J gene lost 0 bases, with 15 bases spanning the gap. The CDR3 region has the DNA TGTGCCACCAGCAGAGACGGGGGCAGATTAAGCTCCTACGAGCAGTACTTC. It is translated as CATSRDGGRLSSYEQYF.

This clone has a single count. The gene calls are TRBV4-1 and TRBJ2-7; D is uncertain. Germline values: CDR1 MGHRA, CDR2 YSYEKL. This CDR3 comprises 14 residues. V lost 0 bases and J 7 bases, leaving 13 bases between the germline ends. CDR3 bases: TGCGCCAGCAGCCAAGATCGAGCCCTAACTGAGCAGTACTTC. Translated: CASSQDRALTEQYF.

CDR3 region: CASSSYRDPNEKLFF. The CDR3 region has the DNA TGTGCCAGCAGCTCCTACAGGGACCCTAATGAAAAACTGTTTTTT. The rearrangement uses TRBV13 and TRBJ1-4, with a possible D match to TRBD1 (6 bases). V lost 4 bases and J 3 bases, leaving 12 bases between the germline ends. This CDR3 comprises 15 residues. Germline lookup yields CDR1 PRHDT and CDR2 FYEKMQ (reference sequence).

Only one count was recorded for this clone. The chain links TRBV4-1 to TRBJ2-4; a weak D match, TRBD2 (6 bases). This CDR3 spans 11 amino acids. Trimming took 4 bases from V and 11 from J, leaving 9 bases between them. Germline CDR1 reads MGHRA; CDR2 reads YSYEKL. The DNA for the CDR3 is TGCGCCAGCAGCCCTGGAGGGGTTCAGTACTTC. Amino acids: CASSPGGVQYF.

The CDR3 protein is CASPSIGGGPSGNEQFF. The CDR3 DNA follows: TGTGCCAGCCCTAGTATCGGGGGGGGGCCGTCTGGGAATGAGCAGTTCTTC. This chain joins TRBV2 and TRBJ2-1; TRBD2 aligns across 8 bases. The CDR3 has 17 residues. Germline loops: CDR1 SNHLY, CDR2 FYNNEI. The trim removed 8 bases at V and 7 bases at J, leaving 19 bases unmatched.

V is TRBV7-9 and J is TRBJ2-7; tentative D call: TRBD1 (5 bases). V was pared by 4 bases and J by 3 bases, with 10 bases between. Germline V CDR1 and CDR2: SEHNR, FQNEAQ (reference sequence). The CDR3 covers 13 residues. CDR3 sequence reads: CASSWGSSYEQYF. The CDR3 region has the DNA TGTGCCAGCAGCTGGGGCAGTAGCTACGAGCAGTACTTC.

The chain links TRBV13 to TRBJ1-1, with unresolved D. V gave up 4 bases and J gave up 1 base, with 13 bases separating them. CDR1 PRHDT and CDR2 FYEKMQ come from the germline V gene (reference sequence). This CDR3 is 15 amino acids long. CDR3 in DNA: TGTGCCAGCAGCTACCGGGCCCTTACGAACACTGAAGCTTTCTTT. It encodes CASSYRALTNTEAFF.

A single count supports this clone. In DNA form, the CDR3 reads TGTGCCAGCAGTTGGGGGGGGGCTTACGAGCAGTACTTC. As protein: CASSWGGAYEQYF. The chain uses TRBV27 and TRBJ2-7; D is possibly TRBD2 (7 bases). V was clipped by 4 bases and J by 4 bases, with 11 bases between them. CDR3 length equals 13 residues. Germline-derived CDR1 and CDR2 are MNHEY and SMNVEV (reference sequence).

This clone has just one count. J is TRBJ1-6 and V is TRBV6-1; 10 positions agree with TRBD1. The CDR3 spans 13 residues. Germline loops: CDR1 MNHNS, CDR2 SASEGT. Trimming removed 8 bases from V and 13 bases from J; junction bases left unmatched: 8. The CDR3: CASVGTGESPLHF. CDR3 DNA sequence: TGTGCCAGCGTGGGGACAGGGGAGTCTCCCCTCCACTTT.

The CDR3 coding sequence is TGCGCCAGCAGTGAGGGGGGGTTGGTAACTGAAGCTTTCTTT. Amino acid sequence: CASSEGGLVTEAFF. This chain uses TRBV10-1 with TRBJ1-1; possibly TRBD1 for D (5 bases). Germline V gene data show CDR1 as WNHNN and CDR2 as SYGVQD (reference sequence). This CDR3 has 14 amino acids. V was shortened by 2 bases and J by 5 bases, with 12 bases between the two germline ends.

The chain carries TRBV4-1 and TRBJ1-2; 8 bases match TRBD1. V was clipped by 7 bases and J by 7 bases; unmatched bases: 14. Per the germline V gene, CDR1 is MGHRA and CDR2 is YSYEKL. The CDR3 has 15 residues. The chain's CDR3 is CASNDLDRERVGYTF. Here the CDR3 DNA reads TGCGCCAGCAACGATTTGGACAGGGAGAGGGTTGGCTACACCTTC.

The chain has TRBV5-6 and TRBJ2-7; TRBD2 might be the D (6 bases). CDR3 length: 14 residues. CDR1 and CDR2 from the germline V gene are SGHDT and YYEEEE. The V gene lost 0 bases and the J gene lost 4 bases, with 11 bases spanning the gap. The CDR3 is CASSLAGTGYEQYF. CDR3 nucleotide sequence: TGTGCCAGCAGCTTGGCCGGGACTGGTTACGAGCAGTACTTC.

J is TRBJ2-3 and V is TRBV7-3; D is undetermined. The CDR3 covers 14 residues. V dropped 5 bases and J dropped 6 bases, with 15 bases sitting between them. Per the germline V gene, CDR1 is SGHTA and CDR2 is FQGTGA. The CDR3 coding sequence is TGTGCCAGCAGCCACACCGGACGCCAGGATACGCAGTATTTT. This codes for CASSHTGRQDTQYF.

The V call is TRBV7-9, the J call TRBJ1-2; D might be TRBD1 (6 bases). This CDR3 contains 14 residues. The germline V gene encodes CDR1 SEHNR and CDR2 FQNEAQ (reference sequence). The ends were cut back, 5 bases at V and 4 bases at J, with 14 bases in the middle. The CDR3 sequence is CASSPEGGAYGYTF. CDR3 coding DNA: TGTGCCAGCAGCCCCGAGGGGGGGGCCTATGGCTACACCTTC.

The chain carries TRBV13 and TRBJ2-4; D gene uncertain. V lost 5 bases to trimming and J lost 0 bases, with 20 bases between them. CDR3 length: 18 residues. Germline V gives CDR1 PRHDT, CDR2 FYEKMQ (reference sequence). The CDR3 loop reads CASSPSNDLEQAKNIQYF. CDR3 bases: TGTGCCAGCAGCCCTTCGAATGACTTGGAGCAAGCCAAAAACATTCAGTACTTC.